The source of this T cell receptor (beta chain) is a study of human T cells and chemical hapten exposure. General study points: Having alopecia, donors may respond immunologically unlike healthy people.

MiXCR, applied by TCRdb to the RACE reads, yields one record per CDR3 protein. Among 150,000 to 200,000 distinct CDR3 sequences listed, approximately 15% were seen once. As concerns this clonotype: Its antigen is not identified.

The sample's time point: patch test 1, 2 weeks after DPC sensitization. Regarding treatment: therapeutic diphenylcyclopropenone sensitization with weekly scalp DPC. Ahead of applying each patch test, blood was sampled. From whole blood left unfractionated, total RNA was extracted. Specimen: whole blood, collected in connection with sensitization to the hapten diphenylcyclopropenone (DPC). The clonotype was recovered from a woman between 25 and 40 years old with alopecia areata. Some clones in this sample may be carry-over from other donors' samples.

The CDR3 protein is CASRMTSGNEQFF. CDR3 nucleotides: TGTGCCAGCAGGATGACTAGCGGCAATGAGCAGTTCTTC. The rearrangement joins TRBV5-6 to TRBJ2-1, with 9 bases lining up with TRBD2. Per germline, CDR1 SGHDT and CDR2 YYEEEE. V lost 5 bases, J lost 6 bases, and 3 bases stayed unmatched. This CDR3 has 13 residues. The complete variable domain, with remaining parts taken from reference TRBV5-6 and TRBJ2-1, reads DAGVTQSPTHLIKTRGQQVTLRCSPKSGHDTVSWYQQALGQGPQFIFQYYEEEERQRGNFPDRFSGHQFPNYSSELNVNALLLGDSALYLCASRMTSGNEQFFGPGTRLTVL.